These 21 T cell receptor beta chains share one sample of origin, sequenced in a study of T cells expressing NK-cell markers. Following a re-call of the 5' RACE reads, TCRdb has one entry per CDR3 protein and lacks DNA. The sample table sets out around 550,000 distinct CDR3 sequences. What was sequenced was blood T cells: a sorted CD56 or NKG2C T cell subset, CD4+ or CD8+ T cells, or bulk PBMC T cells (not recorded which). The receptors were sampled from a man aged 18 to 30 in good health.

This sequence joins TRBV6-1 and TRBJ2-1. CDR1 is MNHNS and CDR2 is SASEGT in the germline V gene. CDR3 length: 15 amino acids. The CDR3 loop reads CASSLSAGSYNEQFF.

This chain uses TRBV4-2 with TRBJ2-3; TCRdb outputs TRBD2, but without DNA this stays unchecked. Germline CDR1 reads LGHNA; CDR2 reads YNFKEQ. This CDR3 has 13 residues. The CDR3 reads CASSQGLADTQYF.

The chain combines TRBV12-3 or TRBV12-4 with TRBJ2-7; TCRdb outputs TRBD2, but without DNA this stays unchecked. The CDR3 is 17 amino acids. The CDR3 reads CASSPPGSGRRVYEQYF.

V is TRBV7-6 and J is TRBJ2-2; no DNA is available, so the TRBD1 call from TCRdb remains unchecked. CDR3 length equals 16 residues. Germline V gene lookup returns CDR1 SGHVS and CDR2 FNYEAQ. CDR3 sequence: CASASPGGVGTGELFF. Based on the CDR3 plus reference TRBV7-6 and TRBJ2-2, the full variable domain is GAGVSQSPRYKVTKRGQDVALRCDPISGHVSLYWYRQALGQGPEFLTYFNYEAQQDKSGLPNDRFSAERPEGSISTLTIQRTEQRDSAMYRCASASPGGVGTGELFFGEGSRLTVL.

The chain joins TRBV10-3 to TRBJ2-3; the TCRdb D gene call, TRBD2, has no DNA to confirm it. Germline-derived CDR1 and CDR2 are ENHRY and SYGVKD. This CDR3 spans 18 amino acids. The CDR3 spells CAISESPAGDILTDTQYF.

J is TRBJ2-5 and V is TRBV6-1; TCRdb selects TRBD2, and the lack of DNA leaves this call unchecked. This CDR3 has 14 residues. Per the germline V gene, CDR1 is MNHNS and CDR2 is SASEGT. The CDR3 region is CASSPLAVHETQYF.

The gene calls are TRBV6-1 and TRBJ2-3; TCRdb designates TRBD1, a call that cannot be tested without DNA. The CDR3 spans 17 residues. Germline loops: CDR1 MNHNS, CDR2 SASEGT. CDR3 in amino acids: CASSPKGAAGYTDTQYF.

The CDR3 sequence is CSVRGSPSNTGELFF. The chain uses TRBV29-1 and TRBJ2-2. This CDR3 has 15 amino acids. The germline V gene has CDR1 SQVTM and CDR2 ANQGSEA.

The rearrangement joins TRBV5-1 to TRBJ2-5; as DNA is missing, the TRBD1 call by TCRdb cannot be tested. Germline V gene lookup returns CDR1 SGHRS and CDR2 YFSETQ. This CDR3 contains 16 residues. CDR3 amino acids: CASSLEVQGEQETQYF.

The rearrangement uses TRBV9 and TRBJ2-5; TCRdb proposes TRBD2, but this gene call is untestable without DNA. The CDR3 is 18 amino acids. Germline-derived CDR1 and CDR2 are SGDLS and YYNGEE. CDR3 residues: CASSPGTSGRTSVETQYF.

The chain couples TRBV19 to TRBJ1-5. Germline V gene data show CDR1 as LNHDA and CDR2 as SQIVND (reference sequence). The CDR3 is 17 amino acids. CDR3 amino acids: CASTRWEGGGGNQPQHF.

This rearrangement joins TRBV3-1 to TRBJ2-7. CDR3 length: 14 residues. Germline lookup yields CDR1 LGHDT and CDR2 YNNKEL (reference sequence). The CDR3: CASSQSAGLYEQYF.

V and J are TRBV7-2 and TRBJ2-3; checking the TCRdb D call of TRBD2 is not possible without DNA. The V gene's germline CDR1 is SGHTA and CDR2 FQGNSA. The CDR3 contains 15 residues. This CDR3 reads CASSLGGGGADTQYF.

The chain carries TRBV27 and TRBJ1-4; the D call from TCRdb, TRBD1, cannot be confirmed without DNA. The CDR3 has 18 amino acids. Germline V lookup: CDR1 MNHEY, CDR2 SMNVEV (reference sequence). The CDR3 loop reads CASSLSWGAPGTNEKLFF.

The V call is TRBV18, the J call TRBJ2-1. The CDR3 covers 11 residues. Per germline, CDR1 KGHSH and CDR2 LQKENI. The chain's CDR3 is CASSRFGEQFF. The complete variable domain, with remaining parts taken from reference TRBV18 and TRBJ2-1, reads NAGVMQNPRHLVRRRGQEARLRCSPMKGHSHVYWYRQLPEEGLKFMVYLQKENIIDESGMPKERFSAEFPKEGPSILRIQQVVRGDSAAYFCASSRFGEQFFGPGTRLTVL.

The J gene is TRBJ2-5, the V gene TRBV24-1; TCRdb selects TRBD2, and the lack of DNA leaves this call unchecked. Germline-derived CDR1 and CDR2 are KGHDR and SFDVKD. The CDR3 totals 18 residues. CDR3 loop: CATSDPRSSGGWRETQYF.

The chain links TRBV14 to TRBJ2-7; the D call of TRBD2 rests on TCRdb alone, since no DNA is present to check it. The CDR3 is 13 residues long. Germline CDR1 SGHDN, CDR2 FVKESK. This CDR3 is CASRGLGLAEQYF.

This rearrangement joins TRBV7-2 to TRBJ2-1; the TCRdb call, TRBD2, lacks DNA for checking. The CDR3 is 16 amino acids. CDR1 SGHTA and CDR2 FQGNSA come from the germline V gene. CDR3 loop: CASRTSTSASYNEQFF.

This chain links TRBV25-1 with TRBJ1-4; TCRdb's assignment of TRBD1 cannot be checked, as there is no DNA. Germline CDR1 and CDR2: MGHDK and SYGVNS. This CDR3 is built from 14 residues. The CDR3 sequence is CASSEWGGKRKLFF.

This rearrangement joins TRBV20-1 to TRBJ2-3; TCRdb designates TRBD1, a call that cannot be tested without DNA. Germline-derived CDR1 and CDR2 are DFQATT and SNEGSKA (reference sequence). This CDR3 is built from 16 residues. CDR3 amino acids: CSASILGQGMGDTQYF.

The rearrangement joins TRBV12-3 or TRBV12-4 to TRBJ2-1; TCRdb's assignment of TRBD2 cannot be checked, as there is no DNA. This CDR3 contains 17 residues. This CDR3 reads CASSDGLAGTLYNEQFF.